Below, 27 T cell receptor beta chains from the same sample are listed, as sequenced in a study of shared clonotypes between healthy human individuals. TCRdb keeps only in-frame clones here, not all; method: immunoSEQ multiplex PCR. The profile shows about 1 million clones, around four fifths of them singletons. Sequenced input: memory CD4+ T cells sorted from blood. Stated subset: CD45RA-negative fraction. The receptors were sampled from a man younger than 30 in good health.

CDR3 in amino acids: CASSLGDRSGYTF. The CDR3 DNA is TGTGCCAGCAGTTTAGGGGACAGGTCTGGCTACACCTTC. This chain uses TRBV27 with TRBJ1-2, with 8 bases matching TRBD1. The trim removed 2 bases at V and 7 bases at J, leaving 3 bases unmatched. This CDR3 has 13 amino acids. Germline V gene data show CDR1 as MNHEY and CDR2 as SMNVEV (reference sequence).

V and J are TRBV5-6 and TRBJ1-2, with TRBD1 identical over 8 bases. Germline CDR1 reads SGHDT; CDR2 reads YYEEEE. CDR3 length: 16 amino acids. V trimming: 4 bases; J trimming: 0 bases; junction bases outside the gene matches: 8. CDR3 residues: CASSPGTGDPNYGYTF. The CDR3 region has the DNA TGTGCCAGCAGCCCGGGGACAGGCGATCCTAACTATGGCTACACCTTC. Supplemented by reference TRBV5-6 and TRBJ1-2, the full variable domain reads DAGVTQSPTHLIKTRGQQVTLRCSPKSGHDTVSWYQQALGQGPQFIFQYYEEEERQRGNFPDRFSGHQFPNYSSELNVNALLLGDSALYLCASSPGTGDPNYGYTFGSGTRLTVV.

The chain links TRBV28 to TRBJ1-2, with D possibly being TRBD1 (5 bases). Trimming shortened V by 3 bases and J by 4 bases, and 9 bases separated the two germline ends. In germline, CDR1 is MDHEN, CDR2 SYDVKM. The CDR3 extends over 13 amino acids. The CDR3 spells CASSFTGRYGYTF. The CDR3 nucleotides read TGTGCCAGCAGTTTTACAGGACGCTATGGCTACACCTTC.

This chain uses TRBV6-1 with TRBJ2-1; D is uncertain. The germline V gene has CDR1 MNHNS and CDR2 SASEGT. Trimming removed 6 bases at V and 4 bases at J, with 10 bases between. This CDR3 comprises 13 residues. The CDR3 DNA sequence: TGTGCCAGCAGGGCTGGCTCTTACAATGAGCAGTTCTTC. Amino acid sequence: CASRAGSYNEQFF.

This rearrangement joins TRBV5-5 to TRBJ2-5, with D uncertain. The CDR3 covers 12 residues. Trimming removed 5 bases from V and 1 base from J, with 6 bases in between. CDR1 and CDR2 (germline): SGHKS, YYEKEE (reference sequence). The CDR3 loop is CASRALQETQYF. The DNA of the CDR3 is TGTGCCAGCAGGGCCCTCCAAGAGACCCAGTACTTC.

V gene TRBV6-6 combines with J gene TRBJ1-6; TRBD1 is a possible D gene (5 bases). This CDR3 spans 16 amino acids. CDR1 and CDR2 from the germline V gene are MNHNY and SVGAGI (reference sequence). Trimming stripped 6 bases from V and 11 bases from J, with 23 bases between. CDR3 residues: CASSQIQIQGFPPLHF. For the CDR3, the DNA is TGTGCCAGCAGCCAAATCCAAATTCAGGGTTTTCCACCCCTCCACTTT.

The genes are TRBV2 and TRBJ2-2; D is perhaps TRBD1 (5 bases). CDR1 SNHLY and CDR2 FYNNEI come from the germline V gene. CDR3 size: 16 residues. V was pared by 4 bases and J by 6 bases, with 18 bases between. The CDR3 protein is CASSVQGSIGPGELFF. Here the CDR3 DNA reads TGTGCCAGCAGTGTTCAGGGATCAATCGGTCCCGGGGAGCTGTTTTTT. Full variable domain (rest looked up from reference TRBV2 and TRBJ2-2): EPEVTQTPSHQVTQMGQEVILRCVPISNHLYFYWYRQILGQKVEFLVSFYNNEISEKSEIFDDQFSVERPDGSNFTLKIRSTKLEDSAMYFCASSVQGSIGPGELFFGEGSRLTVL.

V usage is TRBV4-3 and J usage is TRBJ1-1, with D unresolved. CDR1 LGHNA and CDR2 YSLEER come from the germline V gene. The germline V and J ends were trimmed by 1 base and 0 bases, with 3 bases remaining between them. The CDR3 length is 13 residues. The CDR3 sequence is CASSQVLNTEAFF. The DNA for the CDR3 is TGCGCCAGCAGCCAAGTACTGAACACTGAAGCTTTCTTT.

This chain links TRBV18 with TRBJ1-6; D unresolved. Germline V gives CDR1 KGHSH, CDR2 LQKENI. This CDR3 comprises 14 residues. V shed 3 bases and J shed 7 bases, with 10 bases lying between them. CDR3 nucleotides: TGTGCCAGCTCACCCGTCCCTGGGAATTCACCCCTCCACTTT. Amino acids: CASSPVPGNSPLHF.

The chain recombines TRBV6-5 with TRBJ2-3; 9 bases fit TRBD2. With V trimmed by 11 bases and J by 3 bases, 9 bases remained unmatched. Per germline, CDR1 MNHEY and CDR2 SVGAGI. The CDR3 has 14 residues. The DNA for the CDR3 is TGTGCCTCCCGGCCAGGACTAGCGACAGATACGCAGTATTTT. It codes for CASRPGLATDTQYF.

The chain is built from TRBV21-1 and TRBJ2-1; TRBD2, the D gene given by the table, was not confirmed from the DNA. TRBV21-1 is tagged as a pseudogene. The CDR3 consists of 16 residues. The CDR3: CASSKALLAPYNEQFF. CDR3 DNA sequence: TGTGCCAGCAGCAAAGCGCTTTTAGCGCCGTACAATGAGCAGTTCTTC.

The chain is built from TRBV7-2 and TRBJ2-3; TRBD2 matches 12 bases. V gave up 3 bases and J gave up 2 bases; unmatched junction bases: 3. Germline V gene lookup returns CDR1 SGHTA and CDR2 FQGNSA. There are 16 residues in the CDR3. The DNA for the CDR3 is TGTGCCAGCAGCTTGGGACTAGCGGGTATCACAGATACGCAGTATTTT. Residues: CASSLGLAGITDTQYF.

The chain couples TRBV7-3 to TRBJ1-2; no clear D. With 3 bases removed from V and 0 bases from J, the gap between germline ends came to 5 bases. The CDR3 totals 13 residues. Germline-derived CDR1 and CDR2 are SGHTA and FQGTGA. The CDR3 coding sequence is TGTGCCAGCAGCTTGGACCCTAACTATGGCTACACCTTC. It is translated as CASSLDPNYGYTF.

This sequence joins TRBV5-6 and TRBJ2-1, with TRBD1 matching 9 bases. The CDR3 is made up of 16 amino acids. The trim removed 3 bases at V and 0 bases at J, leaving 4 bases unmatched. CDR1 and CDR2 (germline): SGHDT, YYEEEE. The CDR3: CASSWTGASSYNEQFF. The DNA of the CDR3 is TGTGCCAGCAGCTGGACAGGGGCGAGCTCCTACAATGAGCAGTTCTTC.

V gene TRBV28 combines with J gene TRBJ1-5, with D unresolved. The germline V and J ends were trimmed by 8 bases and 12 bases, with 11 bases remaining between them. Germline assignment: CDR1 MDHEN and CDR2 SYDVKM. There are 10 residues in the CDR3. Here the CDR3 reads CASGGALQHF. CDR3 coding DNA: TGTGCCAGCGGTGGTGCGCTCCAGCATTTT.

V gene TRBV30 combines with J gene TRBJ2-3; no clear D. The CDR3 is 12 amino acids. V was cut by 1 base and J by 6 bases, with 8 bases left in between. Germline V gene lookup returns CDR1 GTSNPN and CDR2 SVGIG (reference sequence). The CDR3 nucleotides are TGTGCCTGGAGTGCTACTGCTGATACGCAGTATTTT. It yields the protein CAWSATADTQYF.

This chain links TRBV4-3 with TRBJ1-4, with a possible D match to TRBD1 (5 bases). The CDR3 has 16 amino acids. The ends were cut back, 0 bases at V and 0 bases at J, with 8 bases in the middle. Germline CDR1 and CDR2: LGHNA and YSLEER. In nucleotides, the CDR3 is TGCGCCAGCAGCCAAGACAGGGCCGCAACTAATGAAAAACTGTTTTTT. Protein product: CASSQDRAATNEKLFF.

The CDR3 coding sequence is TGTGCCTGGAGTCGGGACATGCGAGAGACCCAGTACTTC. This encodes CAWSRDMRETQYF. V and J are TRBV30 and TRBJ2-5; possibly TRBD1 for D (6 bases). Trimming took off 2 bases at V and 4 bases at J, with 11 bases between the two ends. Germline assignment: CDR1 GTSNPN and CDR2 SVGIG (reference sequence). This CDR3 has 13 amino acids.

The gene calls are TRBV27 and TRBJ1-1; a possible D gene is TRBD1 (5 bases). Germline loops: CDR1 MNHEY, CDR2 SMNVEV (reference sequence). Trimming took off 5 bases at V and 0 bases at J, with 22 bases between the two ends. The CDR3 covers 18 residues. CDR3 protein: CASSPPRQVGPMNTEAFF. The CDR3 DNA is TGTGCCAGCAGTCCGCCGCGGCAGGTGGGGCCGATGAACACTGAAGCTTTCTTT.

This chain joins TRBV5-4 and TRBJ1-6; no firm D call. CDR1 and CDR2 (germline): SGHNT, YYREEE (reference sequence). The CDR3 loop spans 15 amino acids. Trimming left V 1 base short and J 2 bases short, with 7 bases between. The CDR3 is CASSLSVTYNSPLHF. As DNA, the CDR3 is TGTGCCAGCAGCTTGTCAGTGACCTATAATTCACCCCTCCACTTT.

J is TRBJ2-1 and V is TRBV7-2; the match to TRBD2 covers 13 bases. This CDR3 is built from 16 residues. Germline V gene lookup returns CDR1 SGHTA and CDR2 FQGNSA. V was pared by 2 bases and J by 9 bases, with 7 bases of the junction left unmatched. CDR3 loop: CASSLSLAGGPSEQFF. CDR3 sequence (DNA): TGTGCCAGCAGCTTATCACTAGCGGGGGGGCCCAGTGAGCAGTTCTTC.

The chain uses TRBV7-2 and TRBJ1-1, with 8 nucleotides matching TRBD1. V lost 2 bases to trimming and J lost 1 base; unmatched junction nucleotides: 3. CDR1 is SGHTA and CDR2 is FQGNSA in the germline V gene. This CDR3 spans 15 amino acids. DNA for the CDR3: TGTGCCAGCAGCTTAACAGGGGGTTCGAACACTGAAGCTTTCTTT. This codes for CASSLTGGSNTEAFF.

This chain uses TRBV10-1 with TRBJ2-6, with 7 bases that match TRBD1. CDR1 is WNHNN and CDR2 is SYGVQD in the germline V gene (reference sequence). The CDR3 consists of 18 residues. With 6 bases clipped from V and 1 base from J, the junction kept 12 bases outside the gene matches. CDR3 residues: CASRSPTGSASGANVLTF. As DNA, the CDR3 is TGCGCCAGCAGAAGTCCGACAGGGTCGGCTTCTGGGGCCAACGTCCTGACTTTC.

J is TRBJ1-3 and V is TRBV7-2; D not certain. Germline assignment: CDR1 SGHTA and CDR2 FQGNSA. V lost 1 base to trimming and J lost 0 bases, with 10 bases between them. The CDR3 is made up of 16 amino acids. The CDR3 is CASSLEPATSGNTIYF. CDR3 sequence (DNA): TGTGCCAGCAGCTTAGAGCCGGCAACCTCTGGAAACACCATATATTTT.

The chain links TRBV30 to TRBJ1-1; 8 positions match TRBD1. Unmatched junction bases numbered 8, after V lost 4 bases and J lost 4 bases. The CDR3 totals 14 residues. Germline V gene sequence: CDR1 GTSNPN, CDR2 SVGIG (reference sequence). CDR3 bases: TGTGCCTGGAAACGTCAGGGGGCATCCACTGAAGCTTTCTTT. It codes for CAWKRQGASTEAFF.

This rearrangement joins TRBV19 to TRBJ2-5, with unresolved D. CDR3 size: 14 residues. The germline V gene has CDR1 LNHDA and CDR2 SQIVND (reference sequence). Trimming took 3 bases from V and 3 from J, leaving 11 bases between them. The CDR3 DNA reads TGTGCCAGTAGTATCACATCACTGAAAGAGACCCAGTACTTC. This codes for CASSITSLKETQYF.

Only a few counts were recorded for this clone. The rearrangement uses TRBV7-2 and TRBJ2-7; D remains ambiguous. The V and J ends lost 5 bases and 6 bases respectively, with 14 bases between them. CDR1 is SGHTA, CDR2 FQGNSA, per germline. The CDR3 runs to 13 residues. The chain's CDR3 is CASSPPFLLEQYF. The CDR3 nucleotides are TGTGCCAGCAGCCCACCGTTCCTCCTCGAGCAGTACTTC.